Following are 17 T cell receptor beta chains from one sample sequenced in a study of CD8 T cells in ankylosing spondylitis. TCRdb reprocessed the 5' RACE reads with MiXCR, giving one entry per CDR3 protein. The sample has 200,000 to 250,000 distinct CDR3 sequences; under 12% are singletons. Sequenced sample: blood, either unsorted or a sorted T cell fraction (not recorded which). The receptors shown here come from a male donor with ankylosing spondylitis or in good health (not recorded which).

This clonotype was counted ten times or more. The CDR3 DNA sequence: TGCAGTGCTCTGGGACTAGGAATCAATGAGCAGTTCTTC. This codes for CSALGLGINEQFF. The J gene is TRBJ2-1, the V gene TRBV20-1; 8 bases align to TRBD2. V shed 5 bases and J 6 bases; nucleotides not matched to a gene: 6. Germline-derived CDR1 and CDR2 are DFQATT and SNEGSKA (reference sequence). This CDR3 region has 13 residues.

The table lists this clonotype with many counts. The chain couples TRBV11-2 to TRBJ2-5; 10 bases agree with TRBD2. This CDR3 spans 18 amino acids. Germline V gene lookup returns CDR1 SGHAT and CDR2 FQNNGV. V lost 7 bases and J lost 5; bases outside the gene matches: 19. The CDR3 region has the DNA TGTGCCAGCATCCTATACACTAGCGGGATTCTCGGCCAGGAGACCCAGTACTTC. Amino acids: CASILYTSGILGQETQYF.

The sample holds many counts of this clonotype. This sequence joins TRBV15 and TRBJ2-3; D may be TRBD1 or TRBD2 (5 bases each). The germline CDR1 and CDR2 sequences are LNHNV and YYDKDF (reference sequence). Trimming left V 3 bases short and J 2 bases short, with 12 bases between. This CDR3 comprises 15 residues. DNA of the CDR3: TGTGCCACCAGCAGGGGGGACGGATACACAGATACGCAGTATTTT. Protein product: CATSRGDGYTDTQYF.

This clonotype was observed at least ten times. The V gene is TRBV5-1, the J gene TRBJ2-6; D ambiguous. Germline V gives CDR1 SGHRS, CDR2 YFSETQ. V was cut by 0 bases and J by 0 bases, with 10 bases left in between. CDR3 length: 17 amino acids. The CDR3 DNA reads as TGCGCCAGCAGCTTGGCGACTCCTACCTCTGGGGCCAACGTCCTGACTTTC. This codes for CASSLATPTSGANVLTF.

This clonotype was found a few times. This chain links TRBV9 with TRBJ2-7, with D maybe TRBD2 (5 bases). Germline V lookup: CDR1 SGDLS, CDR2 YYNGEE. Trimming shortened V by 3 bases and J by 1 base, and 11 bases separated the two germline ends. The CDR3 is made up of 14 amino acids. The CDR3 protein is CASSEGSGSYEQYF. In DNA form, the CDR3 reads TGTGCCAGCAGCGAAGGCAGCGGTTCCTACGAGCAGTACTTC.

This clonotype was recorded many times. This chain connects TRBV5-5 to TRBJ1-3; a weak D match, TRBD1 (6 bases). This CDR3 is 15 amino acids long. In germline, CDR1 is SGHKS, CDR2 YYEKEE (reference sequence). V was clipped by 0 bases and J by 2 bases, with 9 bases between them. CDR3 protein: CASSLDGGPGNTIYF. DNA for the CDR3: TGTGCCAGCAGCTTGGATGGGGGCCCTGGAAACACCATATATTTT.

This clonotype was detected a few times. The V gene is TRBV5-1, the J gene TRBJ1-1, with D unresolved. This CDR3 is built from 14 residues. CDR1 SGHRS and CDR2 YFSETQ come from the germline V gene. V lost 0 bases to trimming and J lost 3 bases, with 9 bases between them. DNA for the CDR3: TGCGCCAGCAGCTTGGGCCTGATCGACACTGAAGCTTTCTTT. This codes for CASSLGLIDTEAFF.

This clonotype has just a few counts. This chain's CDR3 is CASSLPLGQFSSGANVLTF. The CDR3 DNA reads TGTGCCAGCAGCCTCCCTTTGGGACAGTTTAGCTCTGGGGCCAACGTCCTGACTTTC. The J gene is TRBJ2-6, the V gene TRBV11-1; 7 bases are a match to TRBD1. V was clipped by 5 bases and J by 0 bases; unmatched bases: 13. Per the germline V gene, CDR1 is SGHAT and CDR2 is FQDESV (reference sequence). The CDR3 extends over 19 amino acids.

Comment on this clonotype: With a much larger clone just one base away, this may be a read error. CDR3 sequence (DNA): TGTGCCAGCTCTCAAACAGGGGTTGACACTGAAGCTTTCTTT. This gives the protein CASSQTGVDTEAFF. The genes are TRBV7-9 and TRBJ1-1; 7 bases match TRBD1. The CDR3 is 14 amino acids. CDR1 is SEHNR and CDR2 is FQNEAQ in the germline V gene (reference sequence). The V and J ends lost 8 bases and 3 bases, in that order; junction bases with no gene match: 9.

The chain uses TRBV20-1 and TRBJ2-1; 8 bases are shared with TRBD1. The J segment lost 0 bases and the V segment lost 6 bases, leaving 4 bases of the junction unmatched. The CDR3 runs 14 residues. Germline V gene lookup returns CDR1 DFQATT and CDR2 SNEGSKA (reference sequence). This CDR3 reads CSARQGSSYNEQFF. The CDR3 region has the DNA TGCAGTGCCCGACAGGGGAGCTCCTACAATGAGCAGTTCTTC.

This clonotype was observed many times. The gene calls are TRBV10-3 and TRBJ2-3; possible D gene TRBD2, 5 bases. Germline V gene lookup returns CDR1 ENHRY and CDR2 SYGVKD. V was pared by 6 bases and J by 0 bases, with 10 bases between. The CDR3 covers 14 residues. CDR3 bases: TGTGCCATCAGGGAGGAGACGAGCACAGATACGCAGTATTTT. Protein: CAIREETSTDTQYF.

As regards this clonotype: A much bigger clone sits one base away, suggesting this may be a read error. The gene calls are TRBV10-3 and TRBJ2-3; no definite D call. CDR1 and CDR2 from the germline V gene are ENHRY and SYGVKD. The V end was cut by 6 bases, the J end by 4 bases, with 14 bases between. This CDR3 spans 14 amino acids. The CDR3 region has the DNA TGTGCCATCAGCAGTGGCCACCAAGCAGATACGCAGTATTTT. This sequence encodes CAISSGHQADTQYF.

The V call is TRBV7-2, the J call TRBJ2-1; the D gene is possibly TRBD2 (6 bases). Trimming took off 5 bases at V and 6 bases at J, with 17 bases between the two ends. Looked up from germline, CDR1 is SGHTA and CDR2 is FQGNSA. This CDR3 is built from 15 residues. As DNA, the CDR3 is TGTGCCAGCAGCGGGGGACTGGCCGGGGGCAATGAGCAGTTCTTC. Residues: CASSGGLAGGNEQFF. Drawing the rest from reference TRBV7-2 and TRBJ2-1, the complete variable domain is GAGVSQSPSNKVTEKGKDVELRCDPISGHTALYWYRQSLGQGLEFLIYFQGNSAPDKSGLPSDRFSAERTGGSVSTLTIQRTQQEDSAVYLCASSGGLAGGNEQFFGPGTRLTVL.

Only one count was recorded for this clonotype. This chain links TRBV20-1 with TRBJ2-5; D is uncertain. Trimming took 1 base from V and 9 from J, leaving 12 bases between them. Per the germline V gene, CDR1 is DFQATT and CDR2 is SNEGSKA (reference sequence). This CDR3 spans 12 amino acids. The chain's CDR3 is CSARVSNAAQYF. CDR3 in DNA: TGCAGTGCTAGAGTCTCGAACGCGGCCCAGTACTTC.

This clonotype was seen at least ten times. CDR3 in amino acids: CASSPSGGTDTQYF. The CDR3, as DNA: TGTGCCAGCAGCCCCAGCGGGGGCACAGATACGCAGTATTTT. V gene TRBV7-9 combines with J gene TRBJ2-3, with TRBD2 matching over 7 bases. V trimming: 5 bases; J trimming: 1 base; junction bases outside the gene matches: 3. Looked up from germline, CDR1 is SEHNR and CDR2 is FQNEAQ (reference sequence). The CDR3 runs 14 residues.

Details on this clonotype: Being one base from a much bigger clone, this may be a read error. This chain links TRBV3-1 with TRBJ2-5, with D unclear. Germline V gene sequence: CDR1 LGHDT, CDR2 YNNKEL (reference sequence). The CDR3 spans 10 residues. The chain's CDR3 is CASSQETQSF. The CDR3, as DNA: TGTGCCAGCAGCCAAGAGACCCAGTCCTTC.

This clonotype was detected many times. The chain employs TRBV12-3 or TRBV12-4 and TRBJ1-5; perhaps TRBD1 as D (5 bases). The length of the CDR3 is 15 residues. V was cut by 6 bases and J by 6 bases, with 18 bases left in between. For the CDR3, the DNA is TGTGCCAGCAGCCTTAACGGTCAGGGCGGTCAGCCCCAGCATTTT. Amino acids: CASSLNGQGGQPQHF.